These 24 T cell receptor beta chains share one sample of origin, sequenced in a study of cytomegalovirus exposure and HLA in healthy donors. This PCR relied on a set of 60 Vbeta primers and 13 Jbeta primers. This table comes from immunoSEQ multiplex PCR, and its TCRdb copy is limited to in-frame clones, with some not included. The repertoire holds nearly 200,000 clones, with over 65% as singletons. Sequences were obtained from PBMCs. These receptors all stem from a boy between 2 and 10 years old in good health and CMV-seronegative.

This clone showed up just once. The chain joins TRBV7-2 to TRBJ1-2; possibly TRBD1 for D (6 bases). Germline CDR1 reads SGHTA; CDR2 reads FQGNSA. This CDR3 is built from 14 residues. Trimming took off 3 bases at V and 4 bases at J, with 12 bases between the two ends. In nucleotides, the CDR3 is TGTGCCAGCAGCTTCATAGGACAGATCTATGGCTACACCTTC. Protein: CASSFIGQIYGYTF.

This sequence joins TRBV19 and TRBJ2-3, with D unclear. The V and J ends lost 1 base and 1 base respectively, with 3 bases between them. Germline V gives CDR1 LNHDA, CDR2 SQIVND (reference sequence). CDR3 length: 13 amino acids. The CDR3 is CASSIAGTDTQYF. CDR3 in DNA: TGTGCCAGTAGTATAGCGGGCACAGATACGCAGTATTTT.

This clone was seen more than once but under ten times. The CDR3 loop reads CASSYSILGPTEAFF. CDR3 sequence (DNA): TGTGCCAGCAGTTACTCGATTCTGGGGCCCACTGAAGCTTTCTTT. This chain links TRBV6-6 with TRBJ1-1; TRBD1 might be the D (5 bases). CDR3 length: 15 amino acids. Trimming stripped 0 bases from V and 4 bases from J, with 12 bases between. Germline V gene lookup returns CDR1 MNHNY and CDR2 SVGAGI (reference sequence).

The table lists this clone with a few counts. The chain is built from TRBV27 and TRBJ2-7; the match to TRBD2 covers 9 bases. The V and J ends lost 2 bases and 0 bases, in that order; junction bases with no gene match: 8. The germline CDR1 and CDR2 sequences are MNHEY and SMNVEV (reference sequence). The CDR3 contains 17 residues. CDR3 in amino acids: CASSLRSPSGVSYEQYF. CDR3 bases: TGTGCCAGCAGTTTACGAAGCCCTAGCGGGGTCTCCTACGAGCAGTACTTC.

The J gene is TRBJ2-4, the V gene TRBV4-1; D ambiguous. Per germline, CDR1 MGHRA and CDR2 YSYEKL. This CDR3 contains 15 residues. V was cut by 4 bases and J by 0 bases, with 10 bases left in between. CDR3 sequence: CASSPVPLAKNIQYF. Written as DNA, the CDR3 is TGCGCCAGCAGCCCTGTCCCTTTAGCCAAAAACATTCAGTACTTC.

This clone was seen a single time. The gene calls are TRBV7-3 and TRBJ1-1; 7 positions match TRBD1. This CDR3 region has 13 residues. The V gene's germline CDR1 is SGHTA and CDR2 FQGTGA. The V segment lost 5 bases and the J segment 3 bases; nucleotides outside the gene matches: 3. The CDR3 nucleotides read TGTGCCAGCAGCCCCCAGGGGGACACTGAAGCTTTCTTT. Protein: CASSPQGDTEAFF. The whole variable domain, remainder taken from reference TRBV7-3 and TRBJ1-1, is GAGVSQTPSNKVTEKGKYVELRCDPISGHTALYWYRQSLGQGPEFLIYFQGTGAADDSGLPNDRFFAVRPEGSVSTLKIQRTERGDSAVYLCASSPQGDTEAFFGQGTRLTVV.

A few counts support this clone. The gene calls are TRBV11-2 and TRBJ1-1, with D tentatively TRBD1 (6 bases). V gave up 9 bases and J gave up 5 bases, with 13 bases separating them. This CDR3 has 12 residues. The germline V gene has CDR1 SGHAT and CDR2 FQNNGV. The chain's CDR3 is CASSRGGTEAFF. The CDR3 DNA reads as TGTGCCAGTTCCAGGGGTGGGACTGAAGCTTTCTTT. The entire variable domain, with the rest obtained from reference TRBV11-2 and TRBJ1-1, is as follows: EAGVAQSPRYKIIEKRQSVAFWCNPISGHATLYWYQQILGQGPKLLIQFQNNGVVDDSQLPKDRFSAERLKGVDSTLKIQPAKLEDSAVYLCASSRGGTEAFFGQGTRLTVV.

The genes are TRBV9 and TRBJ1-2; 8 bases are a match to TRBD1. The germline CDR1 and CDR2 sequences are SGDLS and YYNGEE. This CDR3 contains 15 residues. V lost 2 bases, J lost 7 bases, and 10 bases stayed unmatched. CDR3 sequence: CASSVQGARWIGYTF. The CDR3 DNA sequence: TGTGCCAGCAGCGTCCAGGGGGCGCGGTGGATTGGCTACACCTTC. The full variable domain, in which reference TRBV9 and TRBJ1-2 provide the parts outside the CDR3, is DSGVTQTPKHLITATGQRVTLRCSPRSGDLSVYWYQQSLDQGLQFLIQYYNGEERAKGNILERFSAQQFPDLHSELNLSSLELGDSALYFCASSVQGARWIGYTFGSGTRLTVV.

J is TRBJ2-3 and V is TRBV5-1; perhaps TRBD2 as D (7 bases). With 0 bases removed from V and 4 bases from J, the gap between germline ends came to 15 bases. The CDR3 is 16 residues long. Germline loops: CDR1 SGHRS, CDR2 YFSETQ. The CDR3 loop reads CASSLVGGLGADTQYF. The CDR3 DNA follows: TGCGCCAGCAGCTTGGTCGGGGGGCTGGGGGCAGATACGCAGTATTTT.

The genes are TRBV7-9 and TRBJ1-1, with D possibly TRBD1 on 6 matching bases. The CDR3 spans 14 residues. Germline V gene sequence: CDR1 SEHNR, CDR2 FQNEAQ (reference sequence). Deletions cut 6 bases from V and 6 bases from J, with 17 bases between. The CDR3 spells CASRSGGPVAEAFF. CDR3 nucleotides: TGTGCCAGCAGATCGGGGGGGCCGGTGGCTGAAGCTTTCTTT.

The CDR3 nucleotides are TGTGCCAGCAGCTTAGGACAGGGGGCGTACGAGCAGTACTTC. Translating gives CASSLGQGAYEQYF. The chain employs TRBV7-2 and TRBJ2-7; 10 nucleotides align to TRBD1. The germline CDR1 and CDR2 sequences are SGHTA and FQGNSA. V shed 1 base, J shed 4 bases, and the junction held 1 base outside the gene matches. The CDR3 totals 14 residues.

The chain combines TRBV5-4 with TRBJ1-1; D uncertain. The germline V and J ends were trimmed by 0 bases and 6 bases, with 12 bases remaining between them. The CDR3 is 14 amino acids. Germline V gene lookup returns CDR1 SGHNT and CDR2 YYREEE (reference sequence). The CDR3 bases are TGTGCCAGCAGCTTGGCCGTTACTCGGTCTGAAGCTTTCTTT. Translating it yields CASSLAVTRSEAFF.

This clone was counted once. The genes are TRBV27 and TRBJ2-7; D possibly corresponds to TRBD2 (6 bases). CDR1 and CDR2 from the germline V gene are MNHEY and SMNVEV (reference sequence). The length of the CDR3 is 13 residues. V was cut by 4 bases and J by 2 bases, with 9 bases left in between. CDR3 protein: CASSSGETYEQYF. The CDR3 DNA reads as TGTGCCAGCAGTTCGGGGGAAACCTACGAGCAGTACTTC.

V is TRBV7-8 and J is TRBJ2-1, with a possible D match to TRBD2 (6 bases). Trimming took off 5 bases at V and 14 bases at J, with 22 bases between the two ends. CDR3 length: 14 amino acids. Germline V gene sequence: CDR1 SGHVS, CDR2 FQNEAQ. The CDR3 loop is CASSGMGLASREFF. As DNA, the CDR3 is TGTGCCAGCAGCGGAATGGGGCTAGCGAGTAGGGAGTTCTTC.

The chain recombines TRBV5-4 with TRBJ2-5; D unclear. Trimming pared 2 bases from V and 5 bases from J, leaving 7 bases between. The CDR3 spans 12 residues. The germline CDR1 and CDR2 sequences are SGHNT and YYREEE (reference sequence). DNA for the CDR3: TGTGCCAGCAGCTTTAGCCGGGAGACCCAGTACTTC. It yields the protein CASSFSRETQYF.

This clone was seen once. This chain links TRBV7-9 with TRBJ1-1; 9 bases line up with TRBD1. The CDR3 contains 18 residues. Germline CDR1 is SEHNR and CDR2 is FQNEAQ (reference sequence). Trimming cost V 4 bases and J 3 bases; bases outside gene matches: 15. The CDR3 DNA is TGTGCCAGCAGCTCACCATATGGGACAGGGTCATTGGACACTGAAGCTTTCTTT. Translation gives CASSSPYGTGSLDTEAFF.

The chain recombines TRBV18 with TRBJ2-4, with a possible D match to TRBD1 (6 bases). The germline CDR1 and CDR2 sequences are KGHSH and LQKENI. V shed 2 bases and J shed 8 bases, with 13 bases lying between them. This CDR3 has 14 amino acids. CDR3 sequence reads: CASSPAGRGDIQYF. The CDR3 DNA sequence: TGTGCCAGCTCACCAGCGGGCAGGGGAGACATTCAGTACTTC.

This clone was seen only a few times. One end of the junction varies from germline; a read error may be responsible. The genes are TRBV7-2 and TRBJ2-1; D is possibly TRBD2 (5 bases). The germline CDR1 and CDR2 sequences are SGHTA and FQGNSA. CDR3 length: 15 residues. The CDR3 sequence is CSSTAWTQIYNEQFF. The CDR3 DNA follows: TGTTCCAGCACTGCCTGGACTCAGATCTACAATGAGCAGTTCTTC. Filled out from reference TRBV7-2 and TRBJ2-1, the complete variable domain reads GAGVSQSPSNKVTEKGKDVELRCDPISGHTALYWYRQSLGQGLEFLIYFQGNSAPDKSGLPSDRFSAERTGGSVSTLTIQRTQQEDSAVYLCSSTAWTQIYNEQFFGPGTRLTVL.

The CDR3 bases are TGTGCCAGCAGCTCAGGAGGGATCACCGGGGAGCTGTTTTTT. Amino acids: CASSSGGITGELFF. This chain joins TRBV7-6 and TRBJ2-2, with D possibly being TRBD2 (6 bases). The CDR3 has 14 amino acids. Trimming took 4 bases from V and 4 from J, leaving 10 bases between them. From germline, CDR1 is SGHVS and CDR2 FNYEAQ.

The genes are TRBV12-5 and TRBJ2-3, with a weak D call TRBD2 (6 bases). The germline V gene encodes CDR1 LGHNT and CDR2 FRNRAP. This CDR3 region has 15 residues. Trimming cost V 4 bases and J 2 bases, with 13 bases left between them. The CDR3 DNA reads as TGTGCTAGTGGTTCCGGGGGACTGCTCACAGATACGCAGTATTTT. Its translation: CASGSGGLLTDTQYF. Full variable domain (remainder filled in from reference TRBV12-5 and TRBJ2-3): DARVTQTPRHKVTEMGQEVTMRCQPILGHNTVFWYRQTMMQGLELLAYFRNRAPLDDSGMPKDRFSAEMPDATLATLKIQPSEPRDSAVYFCASGSGGLLTDTQYFGPGTRLTVL.

The J gene is TRBJ1-2, the V gene TRBV7-9, with a tentative D call TRBD1 (5 bases). CDR1 and CDR2 from the germline V gene are SEHNR and FQNEAQ (reference sequence). The V end lost 5 bases, the J end lost 6 bases, and 16 bases lay between the germline ends. The CDR3 loop spans 14 amino acids. The chain's CDR3 is CASSPTSRADGYTF. DNA of the CDR3: TGTGCCAGCAGCCCCACGAGCAGGGCAGATGGCTACACCTTC.

The rearrangement links TRBV9 to TRBJ2-2; D is unresolved. Trimming cost V 1 base and J 3 bases, with 4 bases left between them. Looked up from germline, CDR1 is SGDLS and CDR2 is YYNGEE. This CDR3 is built from 13 residues. CDR3 sequence: CASSVPYTGELFF. The CDR3 DNA sequence: TGTGCCAGCAGCGTACCGTACACCGGGGAGCTGTTTTTT.

The V gene is TRBV4-3, the J gene TRBJ2-1, with D possibly TRBD2 on 6 matching bases. The ends were cut back, 1 base at V and 4 bases at J, with 11 bases in the middle. Germline CDR1 is LGHNA and CDR2 is YSLEER. This CDR3 is built from 15 residues. CDR3 region: CASSQALATYNEQFF. For the CDR3, the DNA is TGCGCCAGCAGCCAAGCACTAGCCACTTACAATGAGCAGTTCTTC.

J is TRBJ1-5 and V is TRBV7-9; TRBD1 aligns across 7 bases. Trimming at V came to 6 bases and at J to 1 base, leaving 6 bases not matched to a gene. CDR1 is SEHNR and CDR2 is FQNEAQ in the germline V gene (reference sequence). The CDR3 runs to 15 residues. CDR3 coding DNA: TGTGCCAGCAGTCTCACGACAGGGAGCAATCAGCCCCAGCATTTT. Amino acids: CASSLTTGSNQPQHF.